The T cell receptor beta chain described here comes from a study of T cell repertoires in cytomegalovirus infection. Findings and caveats of the study: Across the ex vivo response, the dominant clonotypes were HLA-C-restricted CMV-specific TCR beta clonotypes.

TCRdb processed the reads anew with MiXCR; each CDR3 protein has one entry. This table has about 900,000 distinct CDR3 sequences, around 30% appearing once. As for this clonotype: Its specificity is unknown.

This receptor was taken from a human donor in good health (CMV status not recorded). Some clones in this sample may be carry-over from other donors' samples. Material: cultured CD8+ T cells from PBMCs, obtained from culture after CMV antigen stimulation.

CDR3 in DNA: TGTGCCAGCAGGGCCGGTGGGGGGCGCGGGACCTACGAGCAGTACTTC. Protein: CASRAGGGRGTYEQYF. The chain employs TRBV5-8 and TRBJ2-7; D possibly uses TRBD1 or TRBD2 (6 bases each). CDR1 and CDR2 (germline): SGHTS, YDEGEE. V lost 5 bases to trimming and J lost 2 bases, with 20 bases between them. This CDR3 has 16 amino acids.